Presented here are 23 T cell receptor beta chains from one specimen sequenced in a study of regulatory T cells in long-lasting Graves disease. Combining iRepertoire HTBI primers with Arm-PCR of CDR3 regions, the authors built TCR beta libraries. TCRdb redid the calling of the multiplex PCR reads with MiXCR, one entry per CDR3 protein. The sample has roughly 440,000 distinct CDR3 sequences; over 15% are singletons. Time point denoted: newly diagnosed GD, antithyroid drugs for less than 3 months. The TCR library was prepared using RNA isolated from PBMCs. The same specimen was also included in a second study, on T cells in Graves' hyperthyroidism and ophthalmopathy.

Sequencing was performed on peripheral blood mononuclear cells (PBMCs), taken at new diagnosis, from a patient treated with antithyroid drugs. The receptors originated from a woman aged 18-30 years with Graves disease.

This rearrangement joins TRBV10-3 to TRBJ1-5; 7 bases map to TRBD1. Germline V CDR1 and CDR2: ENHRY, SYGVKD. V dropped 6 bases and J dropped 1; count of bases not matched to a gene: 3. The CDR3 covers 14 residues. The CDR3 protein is CAIRGTESNQPQHF. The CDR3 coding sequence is TGTGCCATCAGAGGGACAGAGAGCAATCAGCCCCAGCATTTT.

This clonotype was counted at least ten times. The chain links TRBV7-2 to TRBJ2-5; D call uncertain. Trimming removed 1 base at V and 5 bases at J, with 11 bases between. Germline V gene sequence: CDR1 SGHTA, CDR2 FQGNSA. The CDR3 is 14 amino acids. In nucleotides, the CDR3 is TGTGCCAGCAGCTTAGACTTGGTCCCGGAGACCCAGTACTTC. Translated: CASSLDLVPETQYF.

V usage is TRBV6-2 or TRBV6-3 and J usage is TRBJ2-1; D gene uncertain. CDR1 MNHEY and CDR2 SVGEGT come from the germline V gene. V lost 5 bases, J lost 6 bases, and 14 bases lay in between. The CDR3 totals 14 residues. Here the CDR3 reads CASSPYLGANEQFF. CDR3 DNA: TGTGCCAGCAGTCCCTACCTAGGAGCCAATGAGCAGTTCTTC.

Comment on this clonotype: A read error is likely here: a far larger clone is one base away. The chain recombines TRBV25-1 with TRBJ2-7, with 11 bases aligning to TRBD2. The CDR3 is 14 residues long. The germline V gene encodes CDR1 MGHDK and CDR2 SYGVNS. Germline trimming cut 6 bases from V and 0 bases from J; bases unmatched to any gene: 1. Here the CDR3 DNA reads TGTGCCAGCAGGACTAGCGGGAACTCCTACGAGCAGTACTTC. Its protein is CASRTSGNSYEQYF.

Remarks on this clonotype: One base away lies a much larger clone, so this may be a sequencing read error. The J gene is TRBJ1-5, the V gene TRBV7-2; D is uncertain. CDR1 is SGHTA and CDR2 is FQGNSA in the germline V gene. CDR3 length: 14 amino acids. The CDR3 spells CASSSDINYQPHHF. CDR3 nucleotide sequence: TGTGCCAGCAGCAGCGACATCAACTATCAGCCCCACCATTTT.

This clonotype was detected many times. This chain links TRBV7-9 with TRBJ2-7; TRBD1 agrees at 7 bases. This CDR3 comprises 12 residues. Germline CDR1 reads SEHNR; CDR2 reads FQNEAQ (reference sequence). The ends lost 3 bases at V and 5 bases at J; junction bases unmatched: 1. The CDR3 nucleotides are TGTGCCAGCAGCTTCGACAGGGACGAGCAGTACTTC. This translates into CASSFDRDEQYF.

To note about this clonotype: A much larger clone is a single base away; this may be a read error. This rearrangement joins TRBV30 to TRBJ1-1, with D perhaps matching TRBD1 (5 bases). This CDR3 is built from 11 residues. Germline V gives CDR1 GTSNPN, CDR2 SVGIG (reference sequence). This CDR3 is CAAYRNTEALF. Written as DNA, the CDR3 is TGTGCCGCATACAGGAACACTGAAGCTCTCTTT.

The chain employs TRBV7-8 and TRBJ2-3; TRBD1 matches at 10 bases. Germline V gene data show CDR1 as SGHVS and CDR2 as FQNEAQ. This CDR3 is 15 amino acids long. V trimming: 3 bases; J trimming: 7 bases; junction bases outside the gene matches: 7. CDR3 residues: CASSFEGQGIHTQYF. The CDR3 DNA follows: TGTGCCAGCAGCTTCGAGGGACAGGGGATACATACGCAGTATTTT.

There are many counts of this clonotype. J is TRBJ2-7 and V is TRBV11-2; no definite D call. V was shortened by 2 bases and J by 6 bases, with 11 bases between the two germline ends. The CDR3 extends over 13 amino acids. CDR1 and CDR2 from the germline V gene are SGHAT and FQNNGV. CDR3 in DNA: TGTGCCAGCAGCTTACTAACGACCGGCGAGCAGTACTTC. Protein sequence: CASSLLTTGEQYF.

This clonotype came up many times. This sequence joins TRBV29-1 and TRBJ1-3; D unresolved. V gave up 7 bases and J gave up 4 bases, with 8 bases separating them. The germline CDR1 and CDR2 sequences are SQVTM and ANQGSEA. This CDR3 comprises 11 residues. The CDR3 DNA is TGCAGCGCCCCAGCGGGAAACACCATATATTTT. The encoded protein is CSAPAGNTIYF. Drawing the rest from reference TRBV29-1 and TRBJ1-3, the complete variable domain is SAVISQKPSRDICQRGTSLTIQCQVDSQVTMMFWYRQQPGQSLTLIATANQGSEATYESGFVIDKFPISRPNLTFSTLTVSNMSPEDSSIYLCSAPAGNTIYFGEGSWLTVV.

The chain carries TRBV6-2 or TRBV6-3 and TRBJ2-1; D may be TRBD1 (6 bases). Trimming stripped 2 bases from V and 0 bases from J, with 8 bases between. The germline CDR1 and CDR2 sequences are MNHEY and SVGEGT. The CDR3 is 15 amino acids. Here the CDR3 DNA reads TGTGCCAGCAGTTACGGACAGAGCTCCTACAATGAGCAGTTCTTC. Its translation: CASSYGQSSYNEQFF.

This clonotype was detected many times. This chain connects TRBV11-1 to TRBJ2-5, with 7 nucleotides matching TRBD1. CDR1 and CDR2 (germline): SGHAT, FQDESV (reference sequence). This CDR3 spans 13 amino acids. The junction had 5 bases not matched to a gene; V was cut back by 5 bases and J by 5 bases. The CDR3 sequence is CASSLQGPETQYF. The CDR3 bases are TGTGCCAGCAGCCTACAGGGGCCGGAGACCCAGTACTTC.

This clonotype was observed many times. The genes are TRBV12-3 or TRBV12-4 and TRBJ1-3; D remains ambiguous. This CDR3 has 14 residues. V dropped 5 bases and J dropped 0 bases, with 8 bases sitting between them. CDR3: CASSGVGSGNTIYF. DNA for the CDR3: TGTGCCAGCAGTGGCGTGGGCTCTGGAAACACCATATATTTT.

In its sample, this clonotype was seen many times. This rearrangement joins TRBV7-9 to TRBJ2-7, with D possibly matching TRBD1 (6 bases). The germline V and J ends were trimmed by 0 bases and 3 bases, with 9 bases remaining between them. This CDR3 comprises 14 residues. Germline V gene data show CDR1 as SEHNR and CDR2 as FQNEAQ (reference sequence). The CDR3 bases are TGTGCCAGCAGCTTAGCGGGACACAGCTACGAGCAGTACTTC. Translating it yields CASSLAGHSYEQYF. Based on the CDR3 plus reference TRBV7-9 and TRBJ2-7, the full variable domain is DTGVSQNPRHKITKRGQNVTFRCDPISEHNRLYWYRQTLGQGPEFLTYFQNEAQLEKSRLLSDRFSAERPKGSFSTLEIQRTEQGDSAMYLCASSLAGHSYEQYFGPGTRLTVT.

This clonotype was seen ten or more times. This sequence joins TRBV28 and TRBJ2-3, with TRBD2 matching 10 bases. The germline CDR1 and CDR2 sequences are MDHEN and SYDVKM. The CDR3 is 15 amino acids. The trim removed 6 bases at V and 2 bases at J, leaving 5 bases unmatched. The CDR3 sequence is CASSPGTSVTDTQYF. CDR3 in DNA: TGTGCCAGCAGCCCCGGGACTAGCGTCACAGATACGCAGTATTTT.

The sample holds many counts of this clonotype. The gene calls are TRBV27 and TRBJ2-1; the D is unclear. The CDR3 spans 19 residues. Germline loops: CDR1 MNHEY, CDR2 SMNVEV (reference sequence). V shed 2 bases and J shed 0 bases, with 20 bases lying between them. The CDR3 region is CASSLRRPDFPSSYNEQFF. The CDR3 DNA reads TGTGCCAGCAGTTTAAGACGCCCAGACTTTCCCAGCTCCTACAATGAGCAGTTCTTC.

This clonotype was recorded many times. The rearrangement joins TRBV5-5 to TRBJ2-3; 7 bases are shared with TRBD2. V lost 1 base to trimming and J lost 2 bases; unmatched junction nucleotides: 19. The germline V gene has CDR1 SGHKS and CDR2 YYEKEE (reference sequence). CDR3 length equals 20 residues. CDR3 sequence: CASSLLRRGFLAELTDTQYF. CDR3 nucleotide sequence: TGTGCCAGCAGCTTGTTGAGGCGGGGTTTTCTAGCGGAGCTCACAGATACGCAGTATTTT.

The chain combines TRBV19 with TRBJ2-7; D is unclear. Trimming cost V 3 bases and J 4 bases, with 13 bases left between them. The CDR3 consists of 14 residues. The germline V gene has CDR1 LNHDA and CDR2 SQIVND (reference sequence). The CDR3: CASSIAGFGYEQYF. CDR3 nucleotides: TGTGCCAGTAGTATTGCCGGTTTCGGGTACGAGCAGTACTTC. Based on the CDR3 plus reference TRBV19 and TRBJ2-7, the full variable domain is DGGITQSPKYLFRKEGQNVTLSCEQNLNHDAMYWYRQDPGQGLRLIYYSQIVNDFQKGDIAEGYSVSREKKESFPLTVTSAQKNPTAFYLCASSIAGFGYEQYFGPGTRLTVT.

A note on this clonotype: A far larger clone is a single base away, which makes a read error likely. CDR3 nucleotide sequence: TGTGCCAGCACCCGTGGTGCCCTCTCCTACAATGAGCAGTACTTC. Protein product: CASTRGALSYNEQYF. This chain uses TRBV28 with TRBJ2-7; D is uncertain. Germline CDR1 and CDR2: MDHEN and SYDVKM. The CDR3 totals 15 residues. The V end lost 7 bases, the J end lost 7 bases, and 23 bases lay between the germline ends.

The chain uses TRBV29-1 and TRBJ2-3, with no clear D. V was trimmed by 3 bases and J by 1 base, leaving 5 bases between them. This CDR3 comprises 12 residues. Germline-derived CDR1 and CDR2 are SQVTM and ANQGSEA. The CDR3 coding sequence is TGCAGCGTTGATGTCGGCACAGATACGCAGTATTTT. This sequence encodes CSVDVGTDTQYF.

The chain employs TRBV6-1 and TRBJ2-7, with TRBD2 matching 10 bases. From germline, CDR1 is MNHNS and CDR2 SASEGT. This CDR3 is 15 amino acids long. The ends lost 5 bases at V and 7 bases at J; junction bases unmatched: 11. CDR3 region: CASSPLAGAPSEQYF. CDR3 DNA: TGTGCCAGCAGTCCCCTAGCGGGAGCCCCCTCTGAGCAGTACTTC.

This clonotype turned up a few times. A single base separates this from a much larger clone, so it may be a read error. The CDR3, as DNA: TGCGCCAGCAAGGATGGAGGCGGGAGAACGGGGAGTGAGCAGTTCTTC. It translates to CASKDGGGRTGSEQFF. V is TRBV5-1 and J is TRBJ2-1; 7 bases are a match to TRBD2. Unmatched junction bases numbered 18, after V lost 6 bases and J lost 9 bases. CDR3 size: 16 residues. Germline V gives CDR1 SGHRS, CDR2 YFSETQ.

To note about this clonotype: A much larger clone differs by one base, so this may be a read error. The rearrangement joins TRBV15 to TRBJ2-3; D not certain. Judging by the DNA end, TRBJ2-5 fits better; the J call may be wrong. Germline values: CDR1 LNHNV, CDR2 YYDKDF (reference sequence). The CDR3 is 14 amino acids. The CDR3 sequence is CATSREIDWETQYF. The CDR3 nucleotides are TGTGCCACCAGCAGAGAAATTGATTGGGAGACCCAGTACTTC.